This T cell receptor beta chain was observed in a study of shared clonotypes between healthy human individuals. The CDR3 is 12 residues long. Germline CDR1 PRHDT, CDR2 FYEKMQ (reference sequence). The V end was cut by 5 bases, the J end by 3 bases, with 7 bases between. Here immunoSEQ multiplex PCR was the method, and the copy in TCRdb shows in-frame clones only, minus some. This sample has hundreds of thousands of clones, with approximately 79% found just once. This clone was recorded only once. The specimen sequenced was memory CD4+ T cells sorted from blood. Subset noted: CD45RA-negative fraction. The sequence was obtained from a woman under 40 in good health. This chain uses TRBV13 with TRBJ1-2; no reliable D call. CDR3 sequence: CASSPGDYGYTF. The CDR3 region has the DNA TGTGCCAGCAGCCCTGGAGACTATGGCTACACCTTC.